A single sample gave rise to the 17 T cell receptor beta chains below, sequenced in a study of blood T cells in healthy people across ages. A J-beta primer mix and a sample-barcoded 5' primer were used in a second PCR of roughly 6 to 11 cycles. MiXCR was run by TCRdb on the 5' RACE reads, yielding one entry per CDR3 protein. The table includes 1.5 million to 2 million distinct CDR3 sequences, roughly 27% detected once. The sequenced material came from blood. The receptors were sampled from a woman aged 30 to 39 in good health.

This clonotype was observed a few times. The gene calls are TRBV29-1 and TRBJ2-5; D remains unclear. This CDR3 comprises 12 residues. V lost 5 bases and J 4 bases, leaving 11 bases between the germline ends. Germline CDR1 and CDR2: SQVTM and ANQGSEA. CDR3 nucleotides: TGCAGCGTTCTAGGGTTGGCAGAGACCCAGTACTTC. This translates into CSVLGLAETQYF.

This clonotype came up many times. V gene TRBV24-1 combines with J gene TRBJ2-3; D may match TRBD1 or TRBD2 (5 bases each). The germline gives CDR1 KGHDR, CDR2 SFDVKD. CDR3 size: 16 residues. Trimming shortened V by 9 bases and J by 0 bases, and 18 bases separated the two germline ends. The CDR3 loop reads CATAPGPNPSTDTQYF. As DNA, the CDR3 is TGTGCCACCGCACCGGGACCTAATCCTAGCACAGATACGCAGTATTTT.

V gene TRBV2 combines with J gene TRBJ2-1; D not resolved. In germline, CDR1 is SNHLY, CDR2 FYNNEI. V lost 8 bases and J lost 6, with 14 bases in between. The CDR3 contains 13 residues. The CDR3 DNA is TGTGCCAGCTCCGAAGACATCCTCAATGAGCAGTTCTTC. Encoded protein: CASSEDILNEQFF.

This sequence joins TRBV4-3 and TRBJ2-7; 10 bases are shared with TRBD2. The CDR3 is 15 residues long. V was clipped by 3 bases and J by 0 bases; unmatched bases: 2. Per the germline V gene, CDR1 is LGHNA and CDR2 is YSLEER. This chain's CDR3 is CASSHLAGDSYEQYF. The DNA of the CDR3 is TGCGCCAGCAGCCACCTAGCGGGAGACTCCTACGAGCAGTACTTC.

In its sample, this clonotype was seen many times. The rearrangement uses TRBV4-1 and TRBJ1-4; D is uncertain. The CDR3 has 12 residues. CDR1 and CDR2 from the germline V gene are MGHRA and YSYEKL. The V end was cut by 4 bases, the J end by 7 bases, with 7 bases between. The CDR3 DNA follows: TGCGCCAGCAGCCGAGAATCTGAAAAACTGTTTTTT. Its translation is CASSRESEKLFF.

This clonotype appeared many times. A much larger clone sits a single nucleotide away, making a read error possible. This chain links TRBV5-1 with TRBJ2-7, with D tentatively TRBD1 (6 bases). CDR1 and CDR2 (germline): SGHRS, YFSETQ. Trimming cost V 0 bases and J 7 bases, with 17 bases left between them. The CDR3 has 15 amino acids. Here the CDR3 reads CASSLVAGVRGEQYF. CDR3 bases: TGCGCCAGCAGCTTGGTGGCAGGGGTTCGAGGGGAGCAGTACTTC.

This clonotype came up many times. The chain employs TRBV28 and TRBJ2-7; maybe TRBD2 (6 bases). The CDR3 is 15 amino acids. Germline CDR1 is MDHEN and CDR2 is SYDVKM. V was clipped by 4 bases and J by 3 bases, with 16 bases between them. CDR3 DNA: TGTGCCAGCAGTTCCGGTCCCTCGGGGGTCTACGAGCAGTACTTC. Residues: CASSSGPSGVYEQYF.

With respect to this clonotype: This clone may be a read error of a much larger clone one base away. The gene calls are TRBV7-2 and TRBJ2-1, with 8 bases fitting TRBD2. TRBJ2-7 matches the DNA end more closely, so the J call is doubtful. The CDR3 loop spans 14 amino acids. Germline CDR1 reads SGHTA; CDR2 reads FQGNSA. The CDR3 DNA reads TGTGCCAGCAGCTCGGGAGGGGCCTACAATGAGCAGTACTTC. Protein: CASSSGGAYNEQYF.

V gene TRBV7-9 combines with J gene TRBJ2-7; D is possibly TRBD1 (6 bases). CDR1 is SEHNR and CDR2 is FQNEAQ in the germline V gene (reference sequence). This CDR3 is built from 15 residues. V was trimmed by 5 bases and J by 4 bases, leaving 18 bases between them. As DNA, the CDR3 is TGTGCCAGCAGCACAAAAACAGGGTTTGTGTACGAGCAGTACTTC. Translation gives CASSTKTGFVYEQYF.

The sample holds many counts of this clonotype. The rearrangement links TRBV20-1 to TRBJ1-2; no reliable D call. The CDR3 loop spans 13 amino acids. Trimming removed 3 bases at V and 5 bases at J, with 13 bases between. Germline CDR1 and CDR2: DFQATT and SNEGSKA (reference sequence). The CDR3 nucleotides read TGCAGTGCTAGTGAGGGAGAGTTGTATGGCTACACCTTC. Translation gives CSASEGELYGYTF.

The chain links TRBV20-1 to TRBJ2-3; 10 bases agree with TRBD2. V shed 4 bases and J 0 bases; nucleotides not matched to a gene: 10. Looked up from germline, CDR1 is DFQATT and CDR2 is SNEGSKA (reference sequence). The CDR3 runs 17 residues. The DNA for the CDR3 is TGCAGTGCTACGTTTAGCGGGGGGACCACTAGCACAGATACGCAGTATTTT. The encoded protein is CSATFSGGTTSTDTQYF.

This clonotype has just a few counts. The V gene is TRBV9, the J gene TRBJ2-7, with D possibly being TRBD1 or TRBD2 (5 bases each). The CDR3 runs 14 residues. With 5 bases removed from V and 3 bases from J, the gap between germline ends came to 15 bases. From germline, CDR1 is SGDLS and CDR2 YYNGEE. The CDR3 DNA is TGTGCCAGCAGAGCCGGGACCCCCGTCTACGAGCAGTACTTC. It translates to CASRAGTPVYEQYF.

This clonotype was seen a single time. This chain joins TRBV20-1 and TRBJ2-4; TRBD1 aligns across 8 bases. The tail of the sequence fits TRBJ2-7 better, so the J call may be wrong. The CDR3 consists of 14 residues. Germline V gives CDR1 DFQATT, CDR2 SNEGSKA (reference sequence). CDR3 loop: CSARNRDRIREQYF. In nucleotides, the CDR3 is TGCAGTGCTAGGAACCGGGACAGGATCCGCGAGCAGTACTTC.

The chain couples TRBV12-3 or TRBV12-4 to TRBJ1-5; D not resolved. This CDR3 region has 15 residues. Deletions cut 4 bases from V and 5 bases from J, with 15 bases between. The CDR3 sequence: CASSSHGVRDQPQHF. The CDR3 nucleotides are TGTGCCAGCAGTTCCCATGGGGTAAGGGATCAGCCCCAGCATTTT.

The chain joins TRBV5-1 to TRBJ1-1; the D gene is possibly TRBD1 (6 bases). The V end lost 1 base, the J end lost 0 bases, and 16 bases lay between the germline ends. Germline V gives CDR1 SGHRS, CDR2 YFSETQ. The CDR3 runs to 17 residues. CDR3 DNA: TGCGCCAGCAGCTTGAAGGCAGGGGCCGGGATGAACACTGAAGCTTTCTTT. Translated: CASSLKAGAGMNTEAFF.

This clonotype was seen more than once but under ten times. Compared with germline, one end of the junction differs, possibly owing to a read error. The chain couples TRBV12-3 or TRBV12-4 to TRBJ2-7, with 12 bases fitting TRBD2. The CDR3 contains 16 residues. Here the CDR3 DNA reads TGTGCCAGCAGTTCGGGACTAGCGGGCCTCTCCTGCGAGCAGTACTTC. Translation gives CASSSGLAGLSCEQYF.

CDR3 sequence reads: CASSTLEVGGAGETQYF. DNA of the CDR3: TGTGCCAGCAGCACATTGGAAGTCGGGGGGGCCGGGGAGACCCAGTACTTC. The chain carries TRBV7-3 and TRBJ2-5; 8 nucleotides agree with TRBD2. CDR1 and CDR2 from the germline V gene are SGHTA and FQGTGA. The CDR3 is made up of 17 amino acids. J was trimmed by 5 bases and V by 5 bases; bases with no gene match: 16.